The clone carrying this T cell receptor (beta chain) was picked up a small number of times. The antigen is unknown. The sample is drawn from a study of cytomegalovirus exposure and HLA in healthy donors. V gave up 2 bases and J gave up 2 bases; unmatched junction bases: 3. The CDR3 is made up of 16 amino acids. Germline lookup yields CDR1 MNHEY and CDR2 SMNVEV (reference sequence). The study's findings and limits: CMV antigen specificity was confirmed in vitro for three CMV-associated chains. Subsequent analysis showed first-cohort TCR clusters tending to co-occur in around 130 validation repertoires.

Clones were sequenced by immunoSEQ multiplex PCR, and TCRdb holds only the in-frame ones, with some missing. This table holds some 180,000 clones, roughly 86% found once. The source material was PBMCs. The TCR was taken from a man aged 30 to 39 in good health and CMV-seropositive. V usage is TRBV27 and J usage is TRBJ1-5, with 10 nucleotides matching TRBD1. CDR3: CASSLVGTGGNQPQHF. CDR3 sequence (DNA): TGTGCCAGCAGTTTAGTAGGGACAGGGGGCAATCAGCCCCAGCATTTT.